The 3 T cell receptor beta chains presented below share a single source sample, sequenced in a study of beta chain features in type 1 diabetes. Findings and caveats of the study: Moderate but significant shortening of TCRB CDR3s was recorded in all four CD4+ subsets from Type 1 diabetes patients.

The investigators reverse transcribed all of the isolated RNA, so they sequenced expressed TCRB transcripts. Measured with immunoSEQ multiplex PCR; TCRdb has only the in-frame clones, and not every one. The top ten hold 0.0095% to 0.011% of the sample, which has about 360,000 clones, 10% to 15% seen once. No antigen is known for these receptors. The sample taken for sequencing was naive CD4+ T cells from blood. Every receptor here comes from a young woman with type 1 diabetes.

As concerns this clone: Other nucleotide sequences from this sample produce the same CDR3. This sequence joins TRBV7-3 and TRBJ2-3; 7 positions match TRBD1. Trimming at V came to 5 bases and at J to 3 bases, leaving 2 bases not matched to a gene. CDR1 and CDR2 (germline): SGHTA, FQGTGA. The CDR3 consists of 13 residues. The DNA of the CDR3 is TGTGCCAGCAGCCCGGGACAGACAGATACGCAGTATTTT. Translated, it gives CASSPGQTDTQYF.

The chain combines TRBV6-5 with TRBJ1-3; the D is unclear. Germline CDR1 and CDR2: MNHEY and SVGAGI. Trimming pared 6 bases from V and 4 bases from J, leaving 10 bases between. The length of the CDR3 is 13 residues. CDR3 amino acids: CASRTAGGNTIYF. In nucleotides, the CDR3 is TGTGCCAGCAGAACAGCGGGAGGAAACACCATATATTTT.

This clone was counted a few times. The rearrangement uses TRBV6-5 and TRBJ2-7; 10 nucleotides line up with TRBD1. V dropped 4 bases and J dropped 3; count of bases not matched to a gene: 6. The germline V gene has CDR1 MNHEY and CDR2 SVGAGI. The CDR3 is made up of 15 amino acids. The CDR3 DNA is TGTGCCAGCAGTTCCTCGGGACAGGGGATCTACGAGCAGTACTTC. As protein: CASSSSGQGIYEQYF.